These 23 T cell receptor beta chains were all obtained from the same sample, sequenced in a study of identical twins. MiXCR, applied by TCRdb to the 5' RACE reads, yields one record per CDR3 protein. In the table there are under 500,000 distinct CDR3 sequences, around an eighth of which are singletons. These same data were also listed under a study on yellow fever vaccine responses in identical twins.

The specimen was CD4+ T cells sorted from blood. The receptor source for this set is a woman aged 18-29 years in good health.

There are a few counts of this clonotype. The CDR3 loop is CASSYSTPGLAGAESFLGQFF. As DNA, the CDR3 is TGTGCCAGCAGTTACAGCACTCCGGGACTAGCGGGAGCGGAGTCTTTTTTGGGTCAGTTCTTC. J is TRBJ2-1 and V is TRBV6-2 or TRBV6-3; TRBD2 matches at 14 bases. The CDR3 runs 21 residues. J was trimmed by 13 bases and V by 2 bases; bases with no gene match: 25. The germline V gene has CDR1 MNHEY and CDR2 SVGEGT.

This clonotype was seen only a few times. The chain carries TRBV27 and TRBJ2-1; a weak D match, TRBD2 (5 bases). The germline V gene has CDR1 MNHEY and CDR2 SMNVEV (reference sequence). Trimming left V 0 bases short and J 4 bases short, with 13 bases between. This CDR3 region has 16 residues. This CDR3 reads CASSLSLGVKYNEQFF. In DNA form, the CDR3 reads TGTGCCAGCAGTTTATCTCTCGGGGTGAAATACAATGAGCAGTTCTTC.

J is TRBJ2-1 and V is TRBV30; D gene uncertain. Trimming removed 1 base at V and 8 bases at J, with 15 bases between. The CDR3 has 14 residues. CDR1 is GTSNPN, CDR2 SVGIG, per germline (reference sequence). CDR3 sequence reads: CAWSGFKVFDEQFF. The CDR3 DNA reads TGTGCCTGGAGTGGGTTCAAGGTGTTCGATGAGCAGTTCTTC.

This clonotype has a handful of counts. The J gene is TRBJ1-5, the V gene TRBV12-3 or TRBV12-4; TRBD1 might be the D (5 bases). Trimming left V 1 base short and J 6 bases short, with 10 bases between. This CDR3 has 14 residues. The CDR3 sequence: CASSLEGVSQPQHF. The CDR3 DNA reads TGTGCCAGCAGTTTAGAAGGGGTGAGTCAGCCCCAGCATTTT.

CDR3 DNA sequence: TGTGCCAGCAAACTAGCGGGCCTCTACGAGCAGTACTTC. Translated: CASKLAGLYEQYF. This chain uses TRBV12-3 or TRBV12-4 with TRBJ2-7; 9 bases are shared with TRBD2. V trimming: 7 bases; J trimming: 3 bases; junction bases outside the gene matches: 4. The CDR3 consists of 13 residues.

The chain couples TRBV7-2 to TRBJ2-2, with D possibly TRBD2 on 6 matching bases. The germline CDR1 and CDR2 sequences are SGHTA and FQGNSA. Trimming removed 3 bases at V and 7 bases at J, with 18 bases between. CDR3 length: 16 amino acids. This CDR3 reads CASSFLGGAGGGELFF. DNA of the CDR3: TGTGCCAGCAGCTTTCTTGGCGGGGCGGGTGGCGGGGAGCTGTTTTTT.

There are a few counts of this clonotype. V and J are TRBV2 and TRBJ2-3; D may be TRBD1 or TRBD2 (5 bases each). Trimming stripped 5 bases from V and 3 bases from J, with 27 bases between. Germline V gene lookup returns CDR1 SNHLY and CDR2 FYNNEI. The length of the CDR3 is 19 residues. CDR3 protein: CASSPRIRGFAAQTDTQYF. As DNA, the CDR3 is TGTGCCAGCAGTCCTCGGATTCGGGGCTTCGCGGCTCAGACAGATACGCAGTATTTT.

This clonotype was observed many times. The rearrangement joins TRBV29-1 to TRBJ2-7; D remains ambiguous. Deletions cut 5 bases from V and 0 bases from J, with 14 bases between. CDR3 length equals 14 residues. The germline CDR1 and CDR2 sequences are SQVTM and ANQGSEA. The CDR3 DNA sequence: TGCAGCGTTACGACCCCCCCTAGCTCCTACGAGCAGTACTTC. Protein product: CSVTTPPSSYEQYF.

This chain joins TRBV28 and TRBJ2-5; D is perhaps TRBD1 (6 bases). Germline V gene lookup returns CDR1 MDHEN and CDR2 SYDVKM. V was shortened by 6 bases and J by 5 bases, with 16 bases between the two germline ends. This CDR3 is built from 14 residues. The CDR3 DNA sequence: TGTGCCAGCAGGAGTCAGGGGTTGCAGGAGACCCAGTACTTC. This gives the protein CASRSQGLQETQYF.

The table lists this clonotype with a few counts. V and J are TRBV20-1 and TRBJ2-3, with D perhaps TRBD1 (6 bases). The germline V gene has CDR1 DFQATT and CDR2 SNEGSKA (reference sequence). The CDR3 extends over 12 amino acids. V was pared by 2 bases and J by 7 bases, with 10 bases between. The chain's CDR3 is CSARRTEYTQYF. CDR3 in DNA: TGCAGTGCTAGAAGGACAGAATATACGCAGTATTTT.

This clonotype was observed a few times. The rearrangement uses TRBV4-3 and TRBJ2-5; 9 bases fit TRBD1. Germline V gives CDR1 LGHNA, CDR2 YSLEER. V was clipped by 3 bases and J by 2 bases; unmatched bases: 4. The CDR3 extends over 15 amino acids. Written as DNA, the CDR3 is TGCGCCAGCAGCCAGTATGGGACAGGGCAAGAGACCCAGTACTTC. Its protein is CASSQYGTGQETQYF.

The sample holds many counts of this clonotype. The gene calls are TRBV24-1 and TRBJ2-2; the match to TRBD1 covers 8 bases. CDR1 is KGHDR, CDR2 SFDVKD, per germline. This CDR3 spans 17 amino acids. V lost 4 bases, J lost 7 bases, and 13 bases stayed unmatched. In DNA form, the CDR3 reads TGTGCCACCAGTGACCCTTCAGGACAGGGTTTAGGCGGGGAGCTGTTTTTT. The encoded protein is CATSDPSGQGLGGELFF.

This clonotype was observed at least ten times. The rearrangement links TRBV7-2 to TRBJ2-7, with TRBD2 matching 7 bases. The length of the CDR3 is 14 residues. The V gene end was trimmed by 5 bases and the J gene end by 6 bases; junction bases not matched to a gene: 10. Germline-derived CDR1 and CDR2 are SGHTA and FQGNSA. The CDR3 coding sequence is TGTGCCAGCAGCATTATCGGGACTACCACCGAGCAGTACTTC. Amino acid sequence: CASSIIGTTTEQYF. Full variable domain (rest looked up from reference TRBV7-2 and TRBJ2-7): GAGVSQSPSNKVTEKGKDVELRCDPISGHTALYWYRQSLGQGLEFLIYFQGNSAPDKSGLPSDRFSAERTGGSVSTLTIQRTQQEDSAVYLCASSIIGTTTEQYFGPGTRLTVT.

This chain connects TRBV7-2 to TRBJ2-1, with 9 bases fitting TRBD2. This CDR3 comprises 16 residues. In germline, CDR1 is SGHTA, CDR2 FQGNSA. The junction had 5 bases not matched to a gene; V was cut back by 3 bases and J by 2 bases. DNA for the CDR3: TGTGCCAGCAGCTTCACCGGGACTAGCCCCTACAATGAGCAGTTCTTC. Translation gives CASSFTGTSPYNEQFF.

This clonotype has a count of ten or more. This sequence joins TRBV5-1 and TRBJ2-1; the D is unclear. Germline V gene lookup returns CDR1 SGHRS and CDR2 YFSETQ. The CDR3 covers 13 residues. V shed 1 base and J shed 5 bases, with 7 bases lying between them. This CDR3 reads CASSLYPNNEQFF. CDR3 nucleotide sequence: TGCGCCAGCAGCTTGTACCCAAACAATGAGCAGTTCTTC.

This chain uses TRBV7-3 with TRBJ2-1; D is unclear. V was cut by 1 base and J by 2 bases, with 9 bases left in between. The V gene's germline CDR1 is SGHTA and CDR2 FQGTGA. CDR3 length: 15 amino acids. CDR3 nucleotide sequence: TGTGCCAGCAGCTTAAAGGGTAACGCCTACAATGAGCAGTTCTTC. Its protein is CASSLKGNAYNEQFF.

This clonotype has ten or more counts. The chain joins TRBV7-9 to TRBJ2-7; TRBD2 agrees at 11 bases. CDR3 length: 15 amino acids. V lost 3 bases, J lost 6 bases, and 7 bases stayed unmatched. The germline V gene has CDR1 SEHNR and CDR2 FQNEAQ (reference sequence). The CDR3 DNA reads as TGTGCCAGCAGCTTTACCACTAGCGGGAGTAGCGAGCAGTACTTC. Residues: CASSFTTSGSSEQYF.

CDR3 loop: CASSVGQSSYNEQFF. CDR3 bases: TGTGCCAGCAGCGTAGGACAGAGCTCCTACAATGAGCAGTTCTTC. The rearrangement joins TRBV9 to TRBJ2-1, with D maybe TRBD1 (5 bases). The germline V gene has CDR1 SGDLS and CDR2 YYNGEE. The CDR3 has 15 amino acids. The germline V and J ends were trimmed by 0 bases and 0 bases, with 7 bases remaining between them.

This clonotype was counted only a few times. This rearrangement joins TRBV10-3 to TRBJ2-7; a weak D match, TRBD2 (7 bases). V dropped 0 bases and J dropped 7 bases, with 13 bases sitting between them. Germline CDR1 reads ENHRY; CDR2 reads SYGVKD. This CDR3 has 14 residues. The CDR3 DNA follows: TGTGCCATCAGTGAGTCAGGGGGGGCAAGAGAGCAGTACTTC. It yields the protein CAISESGGAREQYF.

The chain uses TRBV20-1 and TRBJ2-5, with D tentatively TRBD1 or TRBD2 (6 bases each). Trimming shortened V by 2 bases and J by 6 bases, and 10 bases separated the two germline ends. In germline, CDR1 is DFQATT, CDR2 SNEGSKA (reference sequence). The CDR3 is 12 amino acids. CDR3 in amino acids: CSARSGGQTQYF. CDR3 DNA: TGCAGTGCTAGATCTGGGGGGCAGACCCAGTACTTC.

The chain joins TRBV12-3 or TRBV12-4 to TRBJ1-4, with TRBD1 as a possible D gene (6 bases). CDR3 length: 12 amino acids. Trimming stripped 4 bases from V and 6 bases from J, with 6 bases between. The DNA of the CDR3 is TGTGCCAGCAGTTACAGGGATGAAAAACTGTTTTTT. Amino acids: CASSYRDEKLFF.

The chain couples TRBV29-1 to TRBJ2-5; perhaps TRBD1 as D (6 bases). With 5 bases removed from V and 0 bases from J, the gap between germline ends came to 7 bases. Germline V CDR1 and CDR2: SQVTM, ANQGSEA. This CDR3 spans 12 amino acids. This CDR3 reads CSVQGYQETQYF. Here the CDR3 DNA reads TGCAGCGTTCAGGGGTACCAAGAGACCCAGTACTTC.

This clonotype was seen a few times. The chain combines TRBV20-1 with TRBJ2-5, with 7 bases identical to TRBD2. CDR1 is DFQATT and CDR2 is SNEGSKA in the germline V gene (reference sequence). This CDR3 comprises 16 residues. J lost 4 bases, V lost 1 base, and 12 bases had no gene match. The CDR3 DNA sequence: TGCAGTGCTAGAGGGATTAATACAGCGGGACGAGAGACCCAGTACTTC. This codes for CSARGINTAGRETQYF.